The clone carrying this T cell receptor beta chain was detected a few times. Listed TCR primers, together with previously described methods, were used for the bulk TCR libraries. TCRdb re-called the PCR reads with MiXCR, one entry per CDR3 protein. The table has approximately 590,000 distinct CDR3 sequences, 25% seen once. V was cut by 1 base and J by 3 bases, with 9 bases left in between. The CDR3 length is 14 residues. Germline V CDR1 and CDR2: LGHDT, YNNKEL (reference sequence). This sample was included in a study of molecular identifiers for immune sequencing clone quantification. Sorted naive CD8 T cells were those defined as CD8+CD4-CCR7+CD45RA+.

The sequence derives from a human donor in good health. Some libraries in this study had Jurkat cell RNA spiked in. The specimen sequenced was naive CD8+ T cells from blood, with Jurkat cell RNA spiked in. Subset meaning: FACS-sorted CD8+CD4-CCR7+CD45RA+ naive T cells. The chain uses TRBV3-1 and TRBJ1-1; D is unclear. CDR3 protein: CASSQGPRDTEAFF. CDR3 sequence (DNA): TGTGCCAGCAGCCAAGGCCCAAGGGACACTGAAGCTTTCTTT. Combining the CDR3 with reference TRBV3-1 and TRBJ1-1 gives the whole variable domain DTAVSQTPKYLVTQMGNDKSIKCEQNLGHDTMYWYKQDSKKFLKIMFSYNNKELIINETVPNRFSPKSPDKAHLNLHINSLELGDSAVYFCASSQGPRDTEAFFGQGTRLTVV.